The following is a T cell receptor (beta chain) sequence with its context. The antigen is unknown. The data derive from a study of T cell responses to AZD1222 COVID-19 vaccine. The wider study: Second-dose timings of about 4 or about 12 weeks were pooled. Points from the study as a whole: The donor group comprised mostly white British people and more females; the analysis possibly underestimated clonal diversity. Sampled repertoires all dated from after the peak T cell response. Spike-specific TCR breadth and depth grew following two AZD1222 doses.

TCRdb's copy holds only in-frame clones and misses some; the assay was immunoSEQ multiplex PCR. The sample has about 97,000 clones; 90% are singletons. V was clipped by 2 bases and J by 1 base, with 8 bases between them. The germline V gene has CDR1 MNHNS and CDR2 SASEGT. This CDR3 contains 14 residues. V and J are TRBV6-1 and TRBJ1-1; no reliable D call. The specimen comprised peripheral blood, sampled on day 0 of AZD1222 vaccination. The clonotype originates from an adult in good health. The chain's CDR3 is CASSELYRNTEAFF. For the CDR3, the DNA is TGTGCCAGCAGTGAACTGTATCGGAACACTGAAGCTTTCTTT.